This T cell receptor beta chain was profiled in a study of shared clonotypes between healthy human individuals. About the research overall: A donor's plate count was three for CD4 naive and three for CD4 memory; CD8 naive had two and CD8 memory one.

Naive CD8 cells lacked CD45RO and underwent positive selection for CCR7, leaving out terminally differentiated effector memory CD45RA+ cells. General study findings and limits: Lower generation probabilities were found for non-shared clonotypes than for those shared by all four donors.

After removal of 4 bases from V and 5 bases from J, the junction contained 13 bases not matched to a gene. The CDR3 runs to 15 residues. The V gene's germline CDR1 is SQVTM and CDR2 ANQGSEA. The table came from immunoSEQ multiplex PCR; TCRdb's copy has only in-frame clones and leaves some out. The sample has about 2 million clones, roughly 95% seen once. As for this clone: Its antigen remains unknown.

The V gene is TRBV29-1, the J gene TRBJ1-1; 7 positions match TRBD1. What was sequenced was naive CD8+ T cells sorted from blood. This receptor was taken from a man aged 18 to 30 in good health. The CDR3 sequence is CSVVGEQGLGTEAFF. In DNA, the CDR3 is TGCAGCGTTGTGGGGGAACAGGGGTTGGGGACTGAAGCTTTCTTT.